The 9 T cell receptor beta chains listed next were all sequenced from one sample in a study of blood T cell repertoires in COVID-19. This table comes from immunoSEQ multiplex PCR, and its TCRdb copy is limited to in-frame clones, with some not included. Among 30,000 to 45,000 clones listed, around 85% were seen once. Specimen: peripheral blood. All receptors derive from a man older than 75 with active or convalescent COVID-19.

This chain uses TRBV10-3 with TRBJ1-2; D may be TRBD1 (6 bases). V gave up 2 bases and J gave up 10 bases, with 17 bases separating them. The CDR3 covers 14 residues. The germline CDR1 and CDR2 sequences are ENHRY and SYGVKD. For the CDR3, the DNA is TGTGCCATCAGTGAGCCCCGTCAGGGGTCGGTCTACACCTTC. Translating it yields CAISEPRQGSVYTF.

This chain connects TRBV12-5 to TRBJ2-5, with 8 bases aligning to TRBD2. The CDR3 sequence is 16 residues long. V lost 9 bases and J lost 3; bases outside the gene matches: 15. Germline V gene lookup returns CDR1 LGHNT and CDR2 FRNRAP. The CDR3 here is CASGTGIAGTKETQYF. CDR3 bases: TGTGCTAGCGGCACGGGGATAGCGGGGACTAAAGAGACCCAGTACTTC.

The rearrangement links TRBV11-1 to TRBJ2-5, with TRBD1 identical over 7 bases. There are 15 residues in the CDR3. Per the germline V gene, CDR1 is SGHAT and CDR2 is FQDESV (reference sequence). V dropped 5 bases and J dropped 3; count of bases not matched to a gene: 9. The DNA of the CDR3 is TGTGCCAGCAGCCCCAACAGGGGTTCCAAAGAGACCCAGTACTTC. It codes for CASSPNRGSKETQYF.

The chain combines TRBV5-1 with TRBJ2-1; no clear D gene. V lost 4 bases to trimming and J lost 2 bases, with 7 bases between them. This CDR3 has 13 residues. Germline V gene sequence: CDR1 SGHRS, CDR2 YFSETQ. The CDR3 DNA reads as TGCGCCAGCAGCACCGGTGCCTACAATGAGCAGTTCTTC. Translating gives CASSTGAYNEQFF.

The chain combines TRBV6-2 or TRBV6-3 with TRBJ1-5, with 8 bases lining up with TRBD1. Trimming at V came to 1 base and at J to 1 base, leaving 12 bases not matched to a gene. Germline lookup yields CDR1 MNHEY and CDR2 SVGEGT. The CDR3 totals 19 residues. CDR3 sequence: CASSYLNRGGAFSNQPQHF. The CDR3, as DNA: TGTGCCAGCAGTTACTTAAACAGGGGGGGAGCATTCAGCAATCAGCCCCAGCATTTT.

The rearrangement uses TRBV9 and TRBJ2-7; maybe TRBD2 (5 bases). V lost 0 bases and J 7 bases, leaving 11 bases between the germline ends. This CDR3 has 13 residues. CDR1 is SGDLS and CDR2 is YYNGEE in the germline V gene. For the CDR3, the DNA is TGTGCCAGCAGCGTAGCCCCCAAGCGGGAGCAGTACTTC. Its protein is CASSVAPKREQYF.

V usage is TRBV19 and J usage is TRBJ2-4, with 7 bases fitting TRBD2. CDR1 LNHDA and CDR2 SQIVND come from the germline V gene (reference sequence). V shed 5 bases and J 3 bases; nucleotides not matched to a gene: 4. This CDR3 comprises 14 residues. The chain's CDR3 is CASSPSGGKNIQYF. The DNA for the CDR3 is TGTGCCAGTAGTCCCTCGGGGGGCAAAAACATTCAGTACTTC.

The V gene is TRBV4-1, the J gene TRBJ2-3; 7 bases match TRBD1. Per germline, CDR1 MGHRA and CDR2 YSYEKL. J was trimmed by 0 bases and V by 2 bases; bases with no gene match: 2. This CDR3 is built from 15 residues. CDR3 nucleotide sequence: TGCGCCAGCAGCCAACTGGGACAGAGCACAGATACGCAGTATTTT. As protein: CASSQLGQSTDTQYF.

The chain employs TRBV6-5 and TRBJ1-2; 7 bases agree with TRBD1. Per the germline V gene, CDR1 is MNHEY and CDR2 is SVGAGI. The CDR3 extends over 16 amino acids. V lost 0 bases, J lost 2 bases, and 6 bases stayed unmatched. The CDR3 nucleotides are TGTGCCAGCAGTTACTCGCATGACAGGGAAAACTATGGCTACACCTTC. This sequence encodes CASSYSHDRENYGYTF.